The source of this T cell receptor (beta chain) is a study of OX40 agonist ivuxolimab in advanced cancers. For the study at large: Participants averaged 60 years of age (range about 23 to 90) and were over 75% male.

The investigators sampled blood at baseline, at cycle 4 day 1, and at cycle 7 day 1. Sequenced by immunoSEQ multiplex PCR; TCRdb stores in-frame clones only, minus some. The sample has tens of thousands of clones; 91% are singletons. From germline, CDR1 is KGHSH and CDR2 LQKENI. The germline V and J ends were trimmed by 0 bases and 1 base, with 15 bases remaining between them. CDR3 length equals 17 residues. This TCR came from an adult with an advanced solid tumor such as melanoma, head and neck, liver or kidney cancer. Sequences were derived from CD4+ or CD8+ T cells sorted from blood, sampled in a trial of the OX40 agonist ivuxolimab. The rearrangement links TRBV18 to TRBJ1-1; D gene ambiguous. The CDR3 protein is CASSPPVSGRKNTEAFF. Written as DNA, the CDR3 is TGTGCCAGCTCACCACCCGTTTCGGGTAGGAAGAACACTGAAGCTTTCTTT.